These 9 T cell receptor beta chains were sequenced from one sample in a study of cytomegalovirus exposure and HLA in healthy donors. Amplification used 60 Vbeta primers and 13 Jbeta primers. Method: immunoSEQ multiplex PCR; TCRdb's copy keeps in-frame clones and lacks some. The table has about 82,000 clones, roughly four fifths seen once. Sequenced sample: PBMCs. The receptors derive from a woman aged 45-60 years in good health and CMV-seropositive.

This clone came up once. V and J are TRBV2 and TRBJ2-5; D is ambiguous. The CDR3 has 11 residues. In germline, CDR1 is SNHLY, CDR2 FYNNEI. V shed 10 bases and J shed 4 bases, with 10 bases lying between them. The CDR3 DNA is TGTGCCACCCGCCGGTTAGAGACCCAGTACTTC. This encodes CATRRLETQYF.

The chain joins TRBV5-4 to TRBJ1-1, with D possibly TRBD1 on 5 matching bases. V was clipped by 0 bases and J by 4 bases, with 7 bases between them. Per the germline V gene, CDR1 is SGHNT and CDR2 is YYREEE (reference sequence). The CDR3 totals 13 residues. CDR3 sequence: CASSLEGLTEAFF. The CDR3 region has the DNA TGTGCCAGCAGCTTGGAGGGGCTCACTGAAGCTTTCTTT.

This rearrangement joins TRBV5-4 to TRBJ1-1; no definite D call. CDR1 is SGHNT and CDR2 is YYREEE in the germline V gene (reference sequence). The CDR3 spans 15 residues. With 3 bases removed from V and 2 bases from J, the gap between germline ends came to 14 bases. The CDR3 sequence is CASSYDKWANTEAFF. The CDR3 DNA reads as TGTGCCAGCAGCTATGACAAATGGGCAAACACTGAAGCTTTCTTT.

J is TRBJ2-7 and V is TRBV4-1; TRBD2 matches at 12 bases. CDR1 and CDR2 (germline): MGHRA, YSYEKL. With V trimmed by 8 bases and J by 3 bases, 8 bases remained unmatched. The CDR3 runs 15 residues. The CDR3 coding sequence is TGCGCCAGCGCCGACGGACTAGCGGGAAACTACGAGCAGTACTTC. Translated: CASADGLAGNYEQYF.

V gene TRBV28 combines with J gene TRBJ2-7; 13 positions agree with TRBD2. From germline, CDR1 is MDHEN and CDR2 SYDVKM. The CDR3 has 16 residues. The J segment lost 11 bases and the V segment lost 5 bases, leaving 15 bases of the junction unmatched. CDR3 DNA: TGTGCCAGCAGTCACGAGACTAGCGGGAGGTCCCCTATTAAGTACTTC. Translation gives CASSHETSGRSPIKYF.

V usage is TRBV29-1 and J usage is TRBJ1-2; a possible D gene is TRBD1 (5 bases). The CDR3 runs 15 residues. Trimming cost V 3 bases and J 4 bases, with 18 bases left between them. Germline CDR1 SQVTM, CDR2 ANQGSEA. CDR3 in DNA: TGCAGCGTTGATCTCTCGGAGGGGCAGGTCTATGGCTACACCTTC. Its translation: CSVDLSEGQVYGYTF.

As DNA, the CDR3 is TGTGCCATCAGTGAAGGGACAGGGGGCCCGGTAGGCGAGCAGTACTTC. Its translation is CAISEGTGGPVGEQYF. V gene TRBV10-3 combines with J gene TRBJ2-7; 12 positions agree with TRBD1. Trimming removed 3 bases from V and 6 bases from J; junction bases left unmatched: 9. The CDR3 spans 16 residues. The germline CDR1 and CDR2 sequences are ENHRY and SYGVKD.

Only one count was recorded for this clone. The chain joins TRBV29-1 to TRBJ1-1, with a weak D call TRBD1 (5 bases). The V end lost 7 bases, the J end lost 3 bases, and 15 bases lay between the germline ends. The germline V gene encodes CDR1 SQVTM and CDR2 ANQGSEA. CDR3 length: 13 residues. The CDR3 region has the DNA TGCAGCGGGGGCGGGGAAGGTGACACTGAAGCTTTCTTT. As protein: CSGGGEGDTEAFF.

This clone has only a few counts. The gene calls are TRBV30 and TRBJ1-6, with TRBD1 as a possible D gene (6 bases). The CDR3 contains 13 residues. Germline CDR1 and CDR2: GTSNPN and SVGIG (reference sequence). Trimming pared 1 base from V and 7 bases from J, leaving 8 bases between. The CDR3 protein is CAWSDRENSPLHF. In DNA form, the CDR3 reads TGTGCCTGGAGTGACAGGGAAAATTCACCCCTCCACTTT.